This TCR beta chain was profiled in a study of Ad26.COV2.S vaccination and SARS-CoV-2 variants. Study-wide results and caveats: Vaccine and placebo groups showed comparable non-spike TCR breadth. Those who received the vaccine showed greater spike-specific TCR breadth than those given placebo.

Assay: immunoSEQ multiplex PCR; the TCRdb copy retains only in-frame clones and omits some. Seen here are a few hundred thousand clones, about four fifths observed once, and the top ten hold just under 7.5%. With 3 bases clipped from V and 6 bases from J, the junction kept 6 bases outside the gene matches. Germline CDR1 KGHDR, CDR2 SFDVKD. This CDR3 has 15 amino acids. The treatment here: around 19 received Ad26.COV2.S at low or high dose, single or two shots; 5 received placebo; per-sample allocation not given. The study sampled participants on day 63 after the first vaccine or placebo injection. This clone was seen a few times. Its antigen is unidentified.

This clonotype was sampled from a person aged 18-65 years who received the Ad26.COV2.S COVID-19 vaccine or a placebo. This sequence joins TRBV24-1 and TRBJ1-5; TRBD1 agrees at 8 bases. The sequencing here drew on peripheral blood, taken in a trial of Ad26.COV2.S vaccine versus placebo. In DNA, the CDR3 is TGTGCCACCAGTGATCCCAGGGGGCGCGGTCAGCCCCAGCATTTT. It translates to CATSDPRGRGQPQHF.